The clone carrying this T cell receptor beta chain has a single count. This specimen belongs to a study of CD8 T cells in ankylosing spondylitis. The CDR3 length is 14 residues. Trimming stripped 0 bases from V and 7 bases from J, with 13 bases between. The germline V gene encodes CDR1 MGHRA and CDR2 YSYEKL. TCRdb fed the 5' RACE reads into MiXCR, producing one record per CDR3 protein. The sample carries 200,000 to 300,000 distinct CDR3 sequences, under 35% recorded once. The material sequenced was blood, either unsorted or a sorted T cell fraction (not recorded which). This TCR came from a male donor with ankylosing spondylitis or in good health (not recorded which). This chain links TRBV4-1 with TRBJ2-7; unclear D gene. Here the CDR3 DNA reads TGCGCCAGCAGCCAAGATCTCAGGTATCCAGAGCAGTACTTC. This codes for CASSQDLRYPEQYF.